Presented here are 18 T cell receptor beta chains from one specimen sequenced in a study of blood T cell repertoires in COVID-19. Assay: immunoSEQ multiplex PCR; the TCRdb copy retains only in-frame clones and omits some. Among 250,000 to 300,000 clones, under 90% were seen once, and the ten largest hold 11%. Material: peripheral blood. The receptor source for this set is a woman aged 25 to 39 with COVID-19, enrolled during active disease.

V and J are TRBV5-3 and TRBJ1-4, with 9 bases that match TRBD1. TRBV5-3 is filed as an ORF, its function uncertain. CDR3 length: 19 amino acids. Germline trimming cut 3 bases from V and 1 base from J; bases unmatched to any gene: 13. The CDR3 coding sequence is TGTGCCAGAAGCTCCCAAATACAGGGGGCATGGGGAACTAATGAAAAACTGTTTTTT. It encodes CARSSQIQGAWGTNEKLFF.

The chain carries TRBV19 and TRBJ2-1; TRBD1 agrees at 9 bases. V lost 0 bases to trimming and J lost 6 bases; unmatched junction nucleotides: 9. Germline V gene sequence: CDR1 LNHDA, CDR2 SQIVND (reference sequence). The CDR3 extends over 17 amino acids. CDR3 sequence (DNA): TGTGCCAGTAGTATAGAAGGGTGGACAGGGGAATCCAATGAGCAGTTCTTC. The encoded protein is CASSIEGWTGESNEQFF.

The CDR3 DNA reads as TGTGCCAGCAGCTTAGATGCAGAATACGAGCAGTACTTC. Its translation: CASSLDAEYEQYF. The chain links TRBV11-2 to TRBJ2-7; no reliable D call. Deletions cut 0 bases from V and 4 bases from J, with 7 bases between. The CDR3 consists of 13 residues. Germline V gives CDR1 SGHAT, CDR2 FQNNGV. Looking up the rest from reference TRBV11-2 and TRBJ2-7 gives the full variable domain: EAGVAQSPRYKIIEKRQSVAFWCNPISGHATLYWYQQILGQGPKLLIQFQNNGVVDDSQLPKDRFSAERLKGVDSTLKIQPAKLEDSAVYLCASSLDAEYEQYFGPGTRLTVT.

The V gene is TRBV7-9, the J gene TRBJ1-4; 10 bases align to TRBD1. V was clipped by 5 bases and J by 8 bases; unmatched bases: 5. Germline CDR1 and CDR2: SEHNR and FQNEAQ (reference sequence). This CDR3 is 14 amino acids long. The CDR3 loop is CASSRQGAGEKLFF. The CDR3 DNA sequence: TGTGCCAGCAGCCGACAGGGGGCTGGGGAAAAACTGTTTTTT. Variable domain in full (rest from reference TRBV7-9 and TRBJ1-4): DTGVSQNPRHKITKRGQNVTFRCDPISEHNRLYWYRQTLGQGPEFLTYFQNEAQLEKSRLLSDRFSAERPKGSFSTLEIQRTEQGDSAMYLCASSRQGAGEKLFFGSGTQLSVL.

This sequence joins TRBV10-1 and TRBJ1-6; 9 bases are shared with TRBD1. The V gene's germline CDR1 is WNHNN and CDR2 SYGVQD (reference sequence). The CDR3 runs 14 residues. V was clipped by 5 bases and J by 9 bases; unmatched bases: 5. The CDR3 DNA reads as TGCGCCAGCAGTACCGGACAGGGGACTTCACCCCTCCACTTT. Protein product: CASSTGQGTSPLHF.

This clone has only one observation. The J gene is TRBJ1-2, the V gene TRBV5-1, with 9 bases identical to TRBD1. Germline CDR1 SGHRS, CDR2 YFSETQ. V lost 0 bases and J lost 4; bases outside the gene matches: 4. The CDR3 extends over 15 amino acids. The CDR3 DNA is TGCGCCAGCAGCTTGGACAGGGGGCAGGCCTATGGCTACACCTTC. It translates to CASSLDRGQAYGYTF.

The chain uses TRBV5-6 and TRBJ1-3, with unresolved D. Trimming cost V 4 bases and J 0 bases, with 20 bases left between them. CDR1 SGHDT and CDR2 YYEEEE come from the germline V gene. The CDR3 is made up of 18 amino acids. The CDR3 DNA reads TGTGCCAGCAGCCTGGGCGGCCTAGCCCTTTTCTCTGGAAACACCATATATTTT. Translated: CASSLGGLALFSGNTIYF.

The chain uses TRBV3-1 (or the pseudogene TRBV3-2) and TRBJ2-2; 13 positions agree with TRBD2. With 4 bases clipped from V and 6 bases from J, the junction kept 14 bases outside the gene matches. The CDR3 covers 19 residues. Looked up from germline, CDR1 is LGHDT and CDR2 is YNNKEL (reference sequence). The DNA of the CDR3 is TGTGCCAGCAGCCTCCCTGAACTAGCGGGGGGGCCATTAGCCGGGGAGCTGTTTTTT. Protein: CASSLPELAGGPLAGELFF.

This chain connects TRBV27 to TRBJ1-5, with 7 bases aligning to TRBD1. With V trimmed by 8 bases and J by 0 bases, 13 bases remained unmatched. CDR3 size: 17 residues. Germline V lookup: CDR1 MNHEY, CDR2 SMNVEV (reference sequence). Written as DNA, the CDR3 is TGTGCCAGCCGCTCCCTCCGGGACAGTTATAGCAATCAGCCCCAGCATTTT. Amino acid sequence: CASRSLRDSYSNQPQHF.

The chain employs TRBV19 and TRBJ2-3; 7 positions agree with TRBD1. Germline V CDR1 and CDR2: LNHDA, SQIVND (reference sequence). V lost 5 bases, J lost 0 bases, and 2 bases stayed unmatched. The CDR3 is 14 residues long. This chain's CDR3 is CASSEGASTDTQYF. As DNA, the CDR3 is TGTGCCAGTAGTGAGGGGGCTAGCACAGATACGCAGTATTTT. Drawing the rest from reference TRBV19 and TRBJ2-3, the complete variable domain is DGGITQSPKYLFRKEGQNVTLSCEQNLNHDAMYWYRQDPGQGLRLIYYSQIVNDFQKGDIAEGYSVSREKKESFPLTVTSAQKNPTAFYLCASSEGASTDTQYFGPGTRLTVL.

This clone came up many times. The chain joins TRBV12-5 to TRBJ2-7, with 8 bases that match TRBD1. CDR3 length equals 15 residues. The germline V gene encodes CDR1 LGHNT and CDR2 FRNRAP. The trim removed 4 bases at V and 5 bases at J, leaving 10 bases unmatched. CDR3 DNA: TGTGCTAGTGGTTCTCTCGGGGCAGGGGGCCACGAGCAGTACTTC. Translating it yields CASGSLGAGGHEQYF.

The rearrangement uses TRBV9 and TRBJ2-3; TRBD2 agrees at 8 bases. The germline CDR1 and CDR2 sequences are SGDLS and YYNGEE. The CDR3 is made up of 15 amino acids. V dropped 3 bases and J dropped 3; count of bases not matched to a gene: 6. The chain's CDR3 is CASSDPAGGTDTQYF. DNA for the CDR3: TGTGCCAGCAGCGACCCTGCGGGGGGAACAGATACGCAGTATTTT.

This chain joins TRBV5-1 and TRBJ2-1; TRBD1 matches 8 bases. The V segment lost 4 bases and the J segment 4 bases; nucleotides outside the gene matches: 4. Per the germline V gene, CDR1 is SGHRS and CDR2 is YFSETQ. This CDR3 region has 14 residues. CDR3 loop: CASSQDREYNEQFF. The CDR3 DNA sequence: TGCGCCAGCAGCCAGGACAGGGAGTACAATGAGCAGTTCTTC.

This clone was detected a few times. The rearrangement uses TRBV27 and TRBJ1-1; D is undetermined. V lost 3 bases, J lost 2 bases, and 10 bases lay in between. The CDR3 consists of 14 residues. Per the germline V gene, CDR1 is MNHEY and CDR2 is SMNVEV (reference sequence). CDR3 protein: CASSLWGGNTEAFF. Here the CDR3 DNA reads TGTGCCAGCAGTTTGTGGGGAGGAAACACTGAAGCTTTCTTT.

This clone has just one count. V is TRBV10-2 and J is TRBJ2-4, with a weak D call TRBD1 (5 bases). The CDR3 runs to 12 residues. The germline V and J ends were trimmed by 3 bases and 7 bases, with 7 bases remaining between them. The germline V gene encodes CDR1 WSHSY and CDR2 SAAADI. Here the CDR3 DNA reads TGCGCCAGCAGTGAAAGGGGCAACATTCAGTACTTC. Its translation: CASSERGNIQYF.

This chain connects TRBV29-1 to TRBJ2-7, with a tentative D call TRBD1 (6 bases). The germline CDR1 and CDR2 sequences are SQVTM and ANQGSEA. V lost 5 bases to trimming and J lost 2 bases, with 16 bases between them. This CDR3 is 14 amino acids long. This CDR3 is CSVIPGERPYEQYF. The CDR3 DNA follows: TGCAGCGTTATTCCAGGGGAACGGCCCTACGAGCAGTACTTC.

The rearrangement joins TRBV6-5 to TRBJ2-3, with D perhaps TRBD2 (5 bases). Between the trimmed V and J ends, which lost 6 bases and 8 bases, there was a span of 12 bases. Germline CDR1 reads MNHEY; CDR2 reads SVGAGI. This CDR3 has 12 residues. CDR3 nucleotides: TGTGCCAGCAGGAGCTCCCGGGGTACGCAGTATTTT. Its translation is CASRSSRGTQYF.

The J gene is TRBJ1-1, the V gene TRBV19, with no clear D. The V gene's germline CDR1 is LNHDA and CDR2 SQIVND (reference sequence). Trimming cost V 7 bases and J 5 bases, with 8 bases left between them. This CDR3 region has 11 residues. CDR3 loop: CASKSYTEAFF. DNA for the CDR3: TGTGCCAGTAAATCCTATACTGAAGCTTTCTTT.